This TCR beta chain derives from a study of cytomegalovirus exposure and HLA in healthy donors. Study information: When 350 to 400 donors were genotyped, more than 70% of them were found to fall in the Caucasian-associated ancestry cluster.

Germline assignment: CDR1 LNHDA and CDR2 SQIVND (reference sequence). The CDR3 is 14 amino acids. Trimming left V 0 bases short and J 1 base short, with 6 bases between. Primers for the PCR totalled 60 Vbeta and 13 Jbeta. The table came from immunoSEQ multiplex PCR; TCRdb's copy has only in-frame clones and leaves some out. Of fewer than 200,000 clones listed, 70% to 90% are singletons. As for this clone: Its antigen is not known.

Notes on the study in general: Later genetic work tied a missense DCLRE1C variant to beta-chain V and J trimming. Confirmation in vitro established that three CMV-associated chains were specific for CMV antigens. In an earlier analysis, most TCR beta V segments were productive about 87% or about 30% of the time.

Sequencing was performed on PBMCs. This receptor was identified in a woman in her 30s in good health and CMV-seronegative. The chain is built from TRBV19 and TRBJ1-1, with unresolved D. The CDR3 DNA reads TGTGCCAGTAGTATAGAGATCAGGAACACTGAAGCTTTCTTT. Residues: CASSIEIRNTEAFF.